Listed below are T cell receptor beta chains from one sample, sequenced in a study of blood T cell repertoires in COVID-19. The data were produced by immunoSEQ multiplex PCR, yet TCRdb's version contains in-frame clones alone and is incomplete. The data show about 160,000 clones, 93% seen once. Sequencing used peripheral blood. These receptors originate from a woman aged 55 to 70 with COVID-19, enrolled during active disease. CDR3s include the opening cysteine and the closing phenylalanine or tryptophan. Fields, in order: V gene, CDR3 length, clone size, D gene, J gene, CDR3 protein, CDR3 DNA. The D gene is left open where the match is weak. Clone size, where shown, is once, few, many, or a class for clones that have expanded.

>TRBV7-9|15|NA|NA|TRBJ1-6
CASSLRDSHNSPLHF
TGTGCCAGCAGCCTACGTGACAGCCATAATTCACCCCTCCACTTT
>TRBV12-3/TRBV12-4|12|NA|TRBD1|TRBJ1-2
CASSRQGGGYTF
TGTGCCAGCAGTCGACAGGGGGGTGGCTACACCTTC
>TRBV2|16|NA|TRBD1|TRBJ1-1
CASRDRDRGPKTEAFF
TGTGCCAGCAGGGACCGGGACAGGGGGCCGAAAACTGAAGCTTTCTTT
>TRBV7-2|15|NA|NA|TRBJ2-1
CASSLNTGAYNEQFF
TGTGCCAGCAGCTTAAATACGGGAGCCTACAATGAGCAGTTCTTC
>TRBV19|14|NA|NA|TRBJ1-1
CASRQQGSRGEAFF
TGTGCCAGTAGACAGCAGGGGAGTCGTGGTGAAGCTTTCTTT
>TRBV5-1|14|NA|TRBD1|TRBJ1-2
CASSLQGANYGYTF
TGCGCCAGCAGCTTGCAGGGGGCAAACTATGGCTACACCTTC
>TRBV5-5|15|few|TRBD1|TRBJ1-2
CASSSGDRDGYGYTF
TGTGCCAGCAGCTCGGGGGACAGGGACGGCTATGGCTACACCTTC
>TRBV9|14|NA|TRBD1|TRBJ1-6
CASSVEQGNSPLHF
TGTGCCAGCAGCGTAGAACAGGGGAATTCACCCCTCCACTTT
>TRBV5-1|13|NA|TRBD1|TRBJ1-4
CASSPGQGEKLFF
TGCGCCAGCAGCCCTGGACAGGGAGAAAAACTGTTTTTT
>TRBV3-1/TRBV3-2|18|NA|TRBD1|TRBJ2-7
CASSQELSLDRVSYEQYF
TGTGCCAGCAGCCAAGAACTCTCTTTGGACAGGGTAAGTTACGAGCAGTACTTC
>TRBV6-1|14|few|TRBD1|TRBJ1-1
CASSEATTGAEAFF
TGTGCCAGCAGTGAAGCTACGACAGGGGCTGAAGCTTTCTTT
>TRBV5-6|16|NA|NA|TRBJ2-4
CASSGTVNLAKNIQYF
TGTGCCAGCAGCGGTACAGTGAATCTAGCCAAAAACATTCAGTACTTC
>TRBV19|17|NA|NA|TRBJ1-5
CASSIERATGVGQPQHF
TGTGCCAGTAGTATAGAAAGGGCGACAGGCGTCGGTCAGCCCCAGCATTTT
>TRBV9|15|NA|TRBD1|TRBJ1-2
CASSVGSGGPYGYTF
TGTGCCAGCAGCGTAGGGTCAGGGGGACCCTATGGCTACACCTTC
>TRBV6-5|13|NA|NA|TRBJ1-5
CASSGDPLQPQHF
TGTGCCAGCAGCGGAGACCCCCTTCAGCCCCAGCATTTT
>TRBV10-3|18|NA|TRBD1|TRBJ1-1
CAISEGPDRADRKTEAFF
TGTGCCATCAGTGAGGGGCCGGACAGGGCGGATAGAAAAACTGAAGCTTTCTTT